A selection of T cell receptor beta chains follows, all from one sample in a study of shared clonotypes between healthy human individuals. Produced via immunoSEQ multiplex PCR; TCRdb's table is partial and in-frame only. The sample includes 550,000 to 750,000 clones, less than 97% of them seen just once. Sequencing was carried out using naive CD8+ T cells sorted from blood. These receptors were obtained from a woman aged 25 to 39 in good health. CDR3s include the opening cysteine and the closing phenylalanine or tryptophan. A D gene is named only where the DNA matches it firmly. Size is stated for part of the rows, as once, few or many counts, or as a class when the clone is expanded.

clone_size	v_call	j_call	d_call	cdr3_aa	cdr3_nt
.	TRBV5-4	TRBJ2-3	.	CASSLFLGDTDTQYF	TGTGCCAGCAGCTTGTTCCTGGGAGACACAGATACGCAGTATTTT
.	TRBV5-5	TRBJ1-2	.	CASSLPGTPTGYTF	TGTGCCAGCAGCTTGCCGGGGACCCCTACGGGCTACACCTTC
.	TRBV10-1	TRBJ2-3	.	CASTTGEQPDTQYF	TGCGCCAGCACAACTGGGGAGCAGCCAGATACGCAGTATTTT
.	TRBV28	TRBJ2-7	TRBD1	CASSGTGQYEQYF	TGTGCCAGCAGTGGGACAGGGCAGTACGAGCAGTACTTC
.	TRBV9	TRBJ2-7	.	CASSVATGSSYEQYF	TGTGCCAGCAGCGTAGCTACGGGTTCCTCCTACGAGCAGTACTTC
.	TRBV29-1	TRBJ1-1	.	CSVTSAYMNTEAFF	TGCAGCGTTACGTCAGCGTACATGAACACTGAAGCTTTCTTT
.	TRBV19	TRBJ2-3	TRBD2	CASSTRDYYTDTQYF	TGTGCCAGTAGTACTCGGGACTACTACACAGATACGCAGTATTTT
.	TRBV4-1	TRBJ1-2	.	CASSQAPLKQGGYTF	TGCGCCAGCAGCCAAGCACCACTCAAGCAGGGAGGCTACACCTTC
once	TRBV5-4	TRBJ2-3	TRBD2	CASSLGLAGTDTQYF	TGTGCCAGCAGCTTGGGGCTAGCGGGTACAGATACGCAGTATTTT
.	TRBV29-1	TRBJ1-3	.	CSVEGGNTIYF	TGCAGCGTGGAAGGAGGAAACACCATATATTTT
.	TRBV6-5	TRBJ1-4	TRBD1	CASSYRDRADEKLFF	TGTGCCAGCAGCTACCGGGACAGGGCTGATGAAAAACTGTTTTTT
.	TRBV7-9	TRBJ2-5	TRBD2	CASSLGSYGGTSGIGTQYF	TGTGCCAGCAGCTTAGGATCCTATGGAGGGACTAGCGGGATAGGGACCCAGTACTTC
once	TRBV7-9	TRBJ1-2	.	CASSLGGPGVHGGYTF	TGTGCCAGCAGCTTAGGAGGCCCAGGGGTTCACGGTGGCTACACCTTC
.	TRBV19	TRBJ1-1	TRBD1	CASSVTGGWNTEAFF	TGTGCCAGTAGTGTGACAGGGGGCTGGAACACTGAAGCTTTCTTT
once	TRBV9	TRBJ2-1	TRBD1	CASSAGQGVGNEQFF	TGTGCCAGCAGCGCGGGACAGGGAGTTGGCAATGAGCAGTTCTTC
.	TRBV21-1	TRBJ1-5	.	CASLWTGGFNQPQHF	TGTGCCAGCTTATGGACAGGGGGCTTCAATCAGCCCCAGCATTTT
.	TRBV19	TRBJ2-1	.	CASNGRGGYNEQFF	TGTGCCAGTAACGGCCGAGGGGGTTACAATGAGCAGTTCTTC
.	TRBV4-2	TRBJ1-1	TRBD1	CASTNRQGGVDTEAFF	TGTGCCAGCACCAACAGACAGGGTGGTGTGGACACTGAAGCTTTCTTT
.	TRBV5-1	TRBJ1-1	TRBD1	CASSLLTGGEAFF	TGCGCCAGCAGCCTCCTGACAGGGGGTGAAGCTTTCTTT
.	TRBV7-2	TRBJ2-7	TRBD2	CASTETSGYEQYF	TGTGCCAGCACTGAGACTAGCGGGTACGAGCAGTACTTC
.	TRBV19	TRBJ1-2	.	CASTSRDNYGYTF	TGTGCCAGTACCTCAAGGGACAACTATGGCTACACCTTC
.	TRBV15	TRBJ2-3	TRBD2	CATSRSTSGRTDTQYF	TGTGCCACCAGCCGATCGACTAGCGGGAGAACGGATACGCAGTATTTT
.	TRBV6-5	TRBJ2-7	.	CASSYSGLAYEQYF	TGTGCCAGCAGTTACTCAGGCCTAGCCTACGAGCAGTACTTC
.	TRBV11-2	TRBJ1-5	.	CASSLRPNRVDNQPQHF	TGTGCCAGCAGCTTACGCCCAAATAGGGTAGACAATCAGCCCCAGCATTTT
.	TRBV4-1	TRBJ2-7	.	CASSHVSSSTYSYEQYF	TGCGCCAGCAGCCACGTGAGTAGCTCTACCTACTCCTACGAGCAGTACTTC
.	TRBV27	TRBJ2-1	TRBD2	CASSLGGSYNEQFF	TGTGCCAGCAGTTTAGGCGGGAGCTACAATGAGCAGTTCTTC
.	TRBV19	TRBJ1-4	.	CASSRTIEKLFF	TGTGCCAGTAGCCGGACGATTGAAAAACTGTTTTTT
.	TRBV27	TRBJ2-1	TRBD2	CASSPSGGEVYNEQFF	TGTGCCAGCAGTCCGAGCGGGGGAGAAGTTTACAATGAGCAGTTCTTC
.	TRBV28	TRBJ1-6	.	CASSLVPGDSPLHF	TGTGCCAGCAGTTTAGTTCCGGGGGATTCACCCCTCCACTTT
.	TRBV7-9	TRBJ2-1	TRBD1	CASSRGQAYNEQFF	TGTGCCAGCAGCAGGGGGCAGGCCTACAATGAGCAGTTCTTC
once	TRBV27	TRBJ2-7	TRBD1	CASSPSGGEATHEQYF	TGTGCCAGCAGTCCCTCAGGGGGCGAAGCTACCCACGAGCAGTACTTC
.	TRBV27	TRBJ2-7	.	CASSPLGPAYEQYF	TGTGCCAGCAGTCCACTAGGCCCAGCCTACGAGCAGTACTTC
.	TRBV7-6	TRBJ2-7	.	CAVVYEQYF	TGTGCCGTAGTCTACGAGCAGTACTTC
.	TRBV7-4	TRBJ1-5	TRBD1	CASKNGTGMLQPQHF	TGTGCCAGCAAGAACGGGACAGGTATGTTACAGCCCCAGCATTTT
.	TRBV9	TRBJ2-1	TRBD2	CASSEVTSGRYNEQFF	TGTGCCAGCAGCGAAGTGACTAGCGGGAGATACAATGAGCAGTTCTTC
.	TRBV7-8	TRBJ1-4	.	CASSIGEAAIGYEKLFF	TGTGCCAGCAGCATAGGCGAGGCGGCAATCGGTTATGAAAAACTGTTTTTT
.	TRBV5-6	TRBJ2-3	TRBD2	CASSLGLAGGTDTQYF	TGTGCCAGCAGCTTGGGACTAGCGGGGGGCACAGATACGCAGTATTTT
.	TRBV11-1	TRBJ2-7	.	CASSGDPYEQHF	TGTGCCAGCAGCGGGGACCCTTACGAGCAGCACTTC
.	TRBV4-1	TRBJ1-4	.	CASSQGAEFSEKLFF	TGCGCCAGCAGCCAAGGGGCCGAGTTTAGTGAAAAACTGTTTTTT
.	TRBV6-1	TRBJ2-1	.	CASEWGAYEQFF	TGTGCCAGCGAGTGGGGGGCCTATGAGCAGTTCTTC